This entry lists 23 T cell receptor beta chains sequenced from one sample in a study of blood T cell repertoires in COVID-19. The assay was immunoSEQ multiplex PCR, and TCRdb's table has in-frame clones only and misses some. The table has about 70,000 clones, around 86% seen once. Sequenced: peripheral blood. The receptors were sampled from a man aged 80 or over with acute or convalescent COVID-19.

The chain is built from TRBV5-1 and TRBJ2-2; 9 bases fit TRBD2. Germline loops: CDR1 SGHRS, CDR2 YFSETQ. This CDR3 has 15 amino acids. The junction had 1 base not matched to a gene; V was cut back by 3 bases and J by 1 base. Here the CDR3 DNA reads TGCGCCAGCAGCTCTAGCGGGATGAACACCGGGGAGCTGTTTTTT. Its protein product is CASSSSGMNTGELFF. Combining the CDR3 with reference TRBV5-1 and TRBJ2-2 gives the whole variable domain KAGVTQTPRYLIKTRGQQVTLSCSPISGHRSVSWYQQTPGQGLQFLFEYFSETQRNKGNFPGRFSGRQFSNSRSEMNVSTLELGDSALYLCASSSSGMNTGELFFGEGSRLTVL.

The rearrangement joins TRBV19 to TRBJ2-7; 12 bases agree with TRBD2. CDR1 is LNHDA and CDR2 is SQIVND in the germline V gene (reference sequence). The CDR3 length is 15 residues. The V and J ends lost 3 bases and 2 bases, in that order; junction bases with no gene match: 2. CDR3 sequence reads: CASSITSGGTYEQYF. DNA of the CDR3: TGTGCCAGTAGTATCACTAGCGGGGGGACCTACGAGCAGTACTTC.

This clone was detected a few times. The chain links TRBV4-2 to TRBJ1-2; D possibly corresponds to TRBD1 (5 bases). Germline V gene data show CDR1 as LGHNA and CDR2 as YNFKEQ. V lost 0 bases to trimming and J lost 8 bases, with 10 bases between them. The CDR3 length is 13 residues. The CDR3: CASSQDTGDGYTF. For the CDR3, the DNA is TGTGCCAGCAGCCAAGATACGGGGGACGGCTACACCTTC.

The chain combines TRBV11-3 with TRBJ2-5; tentatively, D is TRBD2 (6 bases). Germline CDR1 SGHNT, CDR2 YENEEA. V lost 3 bases to trimming and J lost 5 bases, with 19 bases between them. The CDR3 is 16 residues long. The CDR3 reads CASSFWTMGGGETQYF. DNA of the CDR3: TGTGCCAGCAGCTTTTGGACTATGGGTGGAGGGGAGACCCAGTACTTC. The complete variable domain, with remaining parts taken from reference TRBV11-3 and TRBJ2-5, reads EAGVVQSPRYKIIEKKQPVAFWCNPISGHNTLYWYLQNLGQGPELLIRYENEEAVDDSQLPKDRFSAERLKGVDSTLKIQPAELGDSAVYLCASSFWTMGGGETQYFGPGTRLLVL.

The chain employs TRBV6-5 and TRBJ2-3, with 8 bases aligning to TRBD2. Germline V lookup: CDR1 MNHEY, CDR2 SVGAGI. Trimming removed 7 bases from V and 0 bases from J; junction bases left unmatched: 3. CDR3 length equals 14 residues. CDR3 in amino acids: CASNSGTSTDTQYF. The CDR3 bases are TGTGCCAGCAATAGCGGGACTAGCACAGATACGCAGTATTTT.

The chain couples TRBV5-4 to TRBJ2-3, with 12 bases matching TRBD2. The length of the CDR3 is 14 residues. Looked up from germline, CDR1 is SGHNT and CDR2 is YYREEE (reference sequence). V shed 5 bases, J shed 5 bases, and the junction held 3 bases outside the gene matches. CDR3 nucleotide sequence: TGTGCCAGCAGGACTAGCGGGAGTCGAGATACGCAGTATTTT. As protein: CASRTSGSRDTQYF.

The J gene is TRBJ2-7, the V gene TRBV10-3; 7 nucleotides line up with TRBD1. CDR1 and CDR2 (germline): ENHRY, SYGVKD. Trimming cost V 6 bases and J 2 bases; bases outside gene matches: 1. This CDR3 is 12 amino acids long. The CDR3 loop reads CAIRGTAYEQYF. As DNA, the CDR3 is TGTGCCATCAGGGGGACAGCCTACGAGCAGTACTTC.

The J gene is TRBJ2-5, the V gene TRBV13, with a tentative D call TRBD2 (6 bases). Germline assignment: CDR1 PRHDT and CDR2 FYEKMQ (reference sequence). There are 14 residues in the CDR3. Trimming removed 3 bases from V and 5 bases from J, with 13 bases in between. CDR3: CASSLGRREETQYF. CDR3 DNA: TGTGCCAGCAGCTTGGGGCGTCGGGAGGAGACCCAGTACTTC.

The genes are TRBV5-4 and TRBJ1-2; 8 bases agree with TRBD1. The CDR3 totals 13 residues. After removal of 6 bases from V and 6 bases from J, the junction contained 7 bases not matched to a gene. CDR1 is SGHNT, CDR2 YYREEE, per germline (reference sequence). CDR3 sequence reads: CASKPSGGDGYTF. CDR3 in DNA: TGTGCCAGCAAACCGTCAGGGGGCGATGGCTACACCTTC. The complete variable domain, with remaining parts taken from reference TRBV5-4 and TRBJ1-2, reads ETGVTQSPTHLIKTRGQQVTLRCSSQSGHNTVSWYQQALGQGPQFIFQYYREEENGRGNFPPRFSGLQFPNYSSELNVNALELDDSALYLCASKPSGGDGYTFGSGTRLTVV.

A single count supports this clone. The rearrangement uses TRBV7-2 and TRBJ2-7; no reliable D call. V lost 5 bases and J lost 3, with 5 bases in between. The CDR3 covers 11 residues. The V gene's germline CDR1 is SGHTA and CDR2 FQGNSA. The CDR3 sequence: CASSGDYEQYF. In DNA, the CDR3 is TGTGCCAGCAGCGGAGACTACGAGCAGTACTTC.

This clone was picked up a small number of times. The V and J genes are TRBV5-1 and TRBJ1-3, with 8 bases matching TRBD1. The germline V gene has CDR1 SGHRS and CDR2 YFSETQ. The V gene end was trimmed by 1 base and the J gene end by 0 bases; junction bases not matched to a gene: 15. The CDR3 totals 20 residues. CDR3 sequence reads: CASSLTITGGQTRSGNTIYF. CDR3 bases: TGCGCCAGCAGCTTGACCATAACAGGGGGGCAAACCCGCTCTGGAAACACCATATATTTT.

This chain connects TRBV5-1 to TRBJ1-5; D is undetermined. The CDR3 is made up of 14 amino acids. Per germline, CDR1 SGHRS and CDR2 YFSETQ. The V gene lost 0 bases and the J gene lost 7 bases, with 11 bases spanning the gap. CDR3 DNA sequence: TGCGCCAGCAGCTTGGGCGGGGAACGACAGCCCCAGCATTTT. It translates to CASSLGGERQPQHF. Full variable domain (remainder filled in from reference TRBV5-1 and TRBJ1-5): KAGVTQTPRYLIKTRGQQVTLSCSPISGHRSVSWYQQTPGQGLQFLFEYFSETQRNKGNFPGRFSGRQFSNSRSEMNVSTLELGDSALYLCASSLGGERQPQHFGDGTRLSIL.

The rearrangement links TRBV10-2 to TRBJ1-6, with D possibly being TRBD1 (5 bases). Germline loops: CDR1 WSHSY, CDR2 SAAADI. V lost 9 bases to trimming and J lost 7 bases, with 19 bases between them. CDR3 size: 15 residues. The CDR3 DNA sequence: TGCGCCAGTCGGCCGGGAGGGGAGGAAAATTCACCCCTCCACTTT. It translates to CASRPGGEENSPLHF.

The gene calls are TRBV6-5 and TRBJ1-2, with a tentative D call TRBD1 (5 bases). There are 15 residues in the CDR3. V lost 0 bases, J lost 4 bases, and 12 bases lay in between. Germline V lookup: CDR1 MNHEY, CDR2 SVGAGI. The CDR3 here is CASSYSRGSIYGYTF. CDR3 nucleotides: TGTGCCAGCAGTTACTCTCGGGGGTCGATCTATGGCTACACCTTC.

The chain has TRBV3-1 (or the pseudogene TRBV3-2) and TRBJ1-5; weak D call: TRBD1 (5 bases). Trimming left V 2 bases short and J 11 bases short, with 13 bases between. From germline, CDR1 is LGHDT and CDR2 YNNKEL (reference sequence). The CDR3 sequence is 13 residues long. DNA of the CDR3: TGTGCCAGCAGCCAATCAAGGGGTACGGCCCAGCATTTT. It codes for CASSQSRGTAQHF.

The gene calls are TRBV7-2 and TRBJ1-2; weak D call: TRBD1 (5 bases). Per germline, CDR1 SGHTA and CDR2 FQGNSA. Trimming removed 3 bases at V and 4 bases at J, with 15 bases between. The CDR3 spans 15 residues. The CDR3 is CASSFTATASYGYTF. CDR3 coding DNA: TGTGCCAGCAGCTTCACCGCGACAGCCTCCTATGGCTACACCTTC.

This chain joins TRBV29-1 and TRBJ2-3; D gene unclear. The CDR3 loop spans 10 amino acids. Trimming took off 4 bases at V and 9 bases at J, with 8 bases between the two ends. CDR1 and CDR2 (germline): SQVTM, ANQGSEA. The CDR3 sequence: CSVGRETQYF. CDR3 nucleotides: TGCAGCGTTGGAAGAGAAACGCAGTATTTT.

This chain links TRBV11-2 with TRBJ1-2; 12 bases fit TRBD1. There are 17 residues in the CDR3. Germline V gives CDR1 SGHAT, CDR2 FQNNGV. The V and J ends lost 0 bases and 8 bases, in that order; junction bases with no gene match: 10. The CDR3 DNA sequence: TGTGCCAGCAGCTTAGATATCAGGTCCGGGACAGGGGGCGGCTACACCTTC. It is translated as CASSLDIRSGTGGGYTF.

The V call is TRBV29-1, the J call TRBJ1-3; 7 bases fit TRBD1. This CDR3 is built from 15 residues. Germline CDR1 and CDR2: SQVTM and ANQGSEA. The ends lost 4 bases at V and 0 bases at J; junction bases unmatched: 6. CDR3 sequence reads: CSVGTGSPSGNTIYF. The CDR3 DNA follows: TGCAGCGTTGGGACAGGCTCCCCCTCTGGAAACACCATATATTTT.

The table lists this clone with a count of one. J is TRBJ2-1 and V is TRBV7-2, with D possibly TRBD1 on 6 matching bases. The CDR3 extends over 14 amino acids. Germline loops: CDR1 SGHTA, CDR2 FQGNSA. V gave up 2 bases and J gave up 6 bases, with 11 bases separating them. The CDR3 spells CASSLQGQLNEQFF. The CDR3 coding sequence is TGTGCCAGCAGCTTACAGGGGCAACTCAATGAGCAGTTCTTC.

The V call is TRBV27, the J call TRBJ1-5; a weak D match, TRBD1 (5 bases). The CDR3 extends over 17 amino acids. The germline CDR1 and CDR2 sequences are MNHEY and SMNVEV (reference sequence). Between the trimmed V and J ends, which lost 5 bases and 3 bases, there was a span of 20 bases. The CDR3 DNA reads TGTGCCAGCAGTCCCATCGACAGCCCAAAAACCAATCAGCCCCAGCATTTT. Its protein is CASSPIDSPKTNQPQHF.

The CDR3, as DNA: TGTGCCAGCAGCTTCCTCGGGGTGGCTAGCACAGATACGCAGTATTTT. Amino acids: CASSFLGVASTDTQYF. The chain combines TRBV7-8 with TRBJ2-3, with a weak D call TRBD2 (5 bases). This CDR3 comprises 16 residues. In germline, CDR1 is SGHVS, CDR2 FQNEAQ. V lost 3 bases, J lost 0 bases, and 13 bases lay in between.

This chain connects TRBV5-4 to TRBJ1-2, with 9 bases identical to TRBD1. The CDR3 is 15 residues long. V lost 1 base to trimming and J lost 1 base; unmatched junction nucleotides: 2. Per germline, CDR1 SGHNT and CDR2 YYREEE (reference sequence). The CDR3 DNA reads as TGTGCCAGCAGCTTGTGGACAGGGGTTAACTATGGCTACACCTTC. This translates into CASSLWTGVNYGYTF.